These 22 T cell receptor beta chains share one sample of origin, sequenced in a study of T cells after yellow fever vaccination (dated by TCRdb to about 2019). The sample's treatment or condition label is to be understood as: live attenuated yellow fever vaccine strain. Libraries were made using 5' RACE. Instrument used: Illumina NovaSeq 6000. TCRdb reanalyzed the raw reads on its own, using fastp at Q25 for trimming and MiXCR for clone calling, and kept in-frame beta chains. Identical CDR3 protein sequences are pooled into one entry, listed with their most common genes and DNA. For this sample there are 250,000 to 400,000 distinct CDR3 sequences; approximately 4% appear just once. The ten most abundant clones make up 20% to 25% of the sample. The source was PBMCs, collected 5 days after the yellow fever booster vaccination. These receptor sequences come from a man aged 18 to 30 who received the YFV17D yellow fever vaccine.

In regard to this clonotype: A read error may be the cause here, since a much bigger clone is one base away. The rearrangement links TRBV5-1 to TRBJ2-4, with D uncertain. The germline gives CDR1 SGHRS, CDR2 YFSETQ. The CDR3 runs 15 residues. Trimming pared 5 bases from V and 8 bases from J, leaving 20 bases between. CDR3 protein: CASRYSGQIEDIQYF. For the CDR3, the DNA is TGCGCCAGCAGATATTCCGGCCAGATCGAGGACATTCAGTACTTC.

This clonotype was counted only a few times. The gene calls are TRBV29-1 and TRBJ2-5, with 12 bases identical to TRBD2. The CDR3 has 16 residues. CDR1 is SQVTM, CDR2 ANQGSEA, per germline. Trimming at V came to 6 bases and at J to 0 bases, leaving 8 bases not matched to a gene. CDR3 protein: CSVKGLAGGNQETQYF. CDR3 DNA: TGCAGCGTCAAGGGTCTAGCGGGGGGGAACCAAGAGACCCAGTACTTC.

This clonotype was counted between two and nine times. The CDR3 coding sequence is TGTGCCAGCGGAGCGGGGTTAGTCACAGATACGCAGTATTTT. It encodes CASGAGLVTDTQYF. The rearrangement uses TRBV6-2 or TRBV6-3 and TRBJ2-3; 7 nucleotides align to TRBD2. The CDR3 spans 14 residues. Trimming took 8 bases from V and 2 from J; bases not matched to a gene: 7. Germline loops: CDR1 MNHEY, CDR2 SVGEGT.

The sample holds a few counts of this clonotype. The chain joins TRBV7-9 to TRBJ2-7, with D possibly being TRBD2 (5 bases). Deletions cut 8 bases from V and 3 bases from J, with 8 bases between. The V gene's germline CDR1 is SEHNR and CDR2 FQNEAQ (reference sequence). The CDR3 contains 11 residues. The CDR3 DNA reads as TGTGCCAGCGTCGGGGTCTACGAGCAGTACTTC. Its protein is CASVGVYEQYF. The entire variable domain, with the rest obtained from reference TRBV7-9 and TRBJ2-7, is as follows: DTGVSQNPRHKITKRGQNVTFRCDPISEHNRLYWYRQTLGQGPEFLTYFQNEAQLEKSRLLSDRFSAERPKGSFSTLEIQRTEQGDSAMYLCASVGVYEQYFGPGTRLTVT.

This chain links TRBV5-1 with TRBJ2-5; perhaps D is TRBD1 or TRBD2 (6 bases each). The germline CDR1 and CDR2 sequences are SGHRS and YFSETQ. V was shortened by 4 bases and J by 4 bases, with 20 bases between the two germline ends. The CDR3 runs 16 residues. CDR3 region: CASSGRQVGGRETQYF. The CDR3 nucleotides are TGCGCCAGCAGCGGCAGACAGGTTGGGGGGCGAGAGACCCAGTACTTC. Full variable domain (missing parts from reference TRBV5-1 and TRBJ2-5): KAGVTQTPRYLIKTRGQQVTLSCSPISGHRSVSWYQQTPGQGLQFLFEYFSETQRNKGNFPGRFSGRQFSNSRSEMNVSTLELGDSALYLCASSGRQVGGRETQYFGPGTRLLVL.

This chain links TRBV4-2 with TRBJ2-6, with unresolved D. Germline V gives CDR1 LGHNA, CDR2 YNFKEQ. V shed 4 bases and J shed 0 bases, with 10 bases lying between them. The CDR3 contains 16 residues. CDR3 region: CASSPLPPSGANVLTF. For the CDR3, the DNA is TGTGCCAGCAGCCCCCTCCCGCCCTCTGGGGCCAACGTCCTGACTTTC.

The J gene is TRBJ1-1, the V gene TRBV9, with D uncertain. The V end lost 0 bases, the J end lost 8 bases, and 5 bases lay between the germline ends. The CDR3 has 11 amino acids. CDR1 and CDR2 (germline): SGDLS, YYNGEE. The CDR3 nucleotides read TGTGCCAGCAGCGTAGAAGGAGAAGCTTTCTTT. It yields the protein CASSVEGEAFF. The complete variable domain, with remaining parts taken from reference TRBV9 and TRBJ1-1, reads DSGVTQTPKHLITATGQRVTLRCSPRSGDLSVYWYQQSLDQGLQFLIQYYNGEERAKGNILERFSAQQFPDLHSELNLSSLELGDSALYFCASSVEGEAFFGQGTRLTVV.

This clonotype has just a few counts. The CDR3 sequence is CASSLIGRADTQYF. CDR3 sequence (DNA): TGTGCCAGCAGCTTAATTGGGCGGGCAGATACGCAGTATTTT. The gene calls are TRBV7-2 and TRBJ2-3; a weak D match, TRBD2 (5 bases). There are 14 residues in the CDR3. Germline assignment: CDR1 SGHTA and CDR2 FQGNSA. Trimming took off 2 bases at V and 4 bases at J, with 10 bases between the two ends.

This clonotype was counted ten times or more. This chain's CDR3 is CSARGGLDQETQYF. In DNA form, the CDR3 reads TGCAGTGCTAGAGGGGGACTCGACCAAGAGACCCAGTACTTC. V and J are TRBV20-1 and TRBJ2-5; perhaps TRBD2 as D (6 bases). Per the germline V gene, CDR1 is DFQATT and CDR2 is SNEGSKA (reference sequence). V lost 1 base and J 0 bases, leaving 9 bases between the germline ends. CDR3 length: 14 amino acids.

This clonotype came up a few times. V is TRBV5-1 and J is TRBJ1-1; D gene unclear. CDR1 is SGHRS, CDR2 YFSETQ, per germline. V dropped 7 bases and J dropped 0 bases, with 16 bases sitting between them. This CDR3 is 15 amino acids long. The DNA of the CDR3 is TGCGCCAGCCAGGCGGTGTCGGGGATGAACACTGAAGCTTTCTTT. Protein product: CASQAVSGMNTEAFF.

The chain combines TRBV18 with TRBJ1-5; 9 bases fit TRBD1. Trimming at V came to 8 bases and at J to 7 bases, leaving 6 bases not matched to a gene. CDR1 and CDR2 (germline): KGHSH, LQKENI. The CDR3 has 13 residues. The CDR3 here is CASQQGARQPQHF. The CDR3 DNA is TGTGCCAGCCAACAGGGGGCCCGACAGCCCCAGCATTTT.

Only a few counts were recorded for this clonotype. V usage is TRBV7-2 and J usage is TRBJ1-2, with D unresolved. The CDR3 consists of 14 residues. Germline CDR1 reads SGHTA; CDR2 reads FQGNSA. Trimming removed 5 bases from V and 5 bases from J, with 15 bases in between. CDR3 coding DNA: TGTGCCAGCAGCCCTCGAAGGGCTGGGTATGGCTACACCTTC. Encoded protein: CASSPRRAGYGYTF.

This rearrangement joins TRBV20-1 to TRBJ2-5; maybe TRBD2 (5 bases). CDR3 length equals 16 residues. V was shortened by 2 bases and J by 4 bases, with 20 bases between the two germline ends. Germline CDR1 is DFQATT and CDR2 is SNEGSKA (reference sequence). CDR3 DNA sequence: TGCAGTGCTAGACGCCGGGCGGGCGTGGGAAGAGAGACCCAGTACTTC. Translating gives CSARRRAGVGRETQYF.

This clonotype was seen only a few times. V usage is TRBV12-3 or TRBV12-4 and J usage is TRBJ1-2; tentative D call: TRBD1 (5 bases). V was clipped by 3 bases and J by 4 bases, with 9 bases between them. The CDR3 spans 13 residues. CDR3 in DNA: TGTGCCAGCAGTTTCCAGGGAGCCTATGGCTACACCTTC. Amino acids: CASSFQGAYGYTF.

Only a few counts were recorded for this clonotype. The CDR3 DNA is TGCGCCAGCAGCCAAGAAGCGGCAACTAATGAAAAACTGTTTTTT. It specifies CASSQEAATNEKLFF. The chain uses TRBV4-1 and TRBJ1-4; D remains ambiguous. V dropped 0 bases and J dropped 0 bases, with 5 bases sitting between them. Germline CDR1 reads MGHRA; CDR2 reads YSYEKL. The CDR3 totals 15 residues.

In this sample, this clonotype turned up many times. The chain carries TRBV7-2 and TRBJ1-6, with 8 bases matching TRBD1. The V segment lost 5 bases and the J segment 10 bases; nucleotides outside the gene matches: 10. Per the germline V gene, CDR1 is SGHTA and CDR2 is FQGNSA. CDR3 length: 15 amino acids. CDR3 amino acids: CASSTRTGRSSPLHF. CDR3 sequence (DNA): TGTGCCAGCAGCACACGGACAGGGAGGTCCTCACCCCTCCACTTT. The entire variable domain, with the rest obtained from reference TRBV7-2 and TRBJ1-6, is as follows: GAGVSQSPSNKVTEKGKDVELRCDPISGHTALYWYRQSLGQGLEFLIYFQGNSAPDKSGLPSDRFSAERTGGSVSTLTIQRTQQEDSAVYLCASSTRTGRSSPLHFGNGTRLTVT.

The chain combines TRBV4-2 with TRBJ2-2; the D gene is possibly TRBD2 (6 bases). This CDR3 region has 16 residues. The V gene lost 4 bases and the J gene lost 4 bases, with 16 bases spanning the gap. From germline, CDR1 is LGHNA and CDR2 YNFKEQ. As DNA, the CDR3 is TGTGCCAGCAGCCTAGATCCGGGGGTGGCCACCGGGGAGCTGTTTTTT. Its protein product is CASSLDPGVATGELFF.

This clonotype was recorded a few times. The V gene is TRBV5-1, the J gene TRBJ2-1, with TRBD2 identical over 11 bases. Unmatched junction bases numbered 3, after V lost 6 bases and J lost 1 base. Germline CDR1 and CDR2: SGHRS and YFSETQ. This CDR3 region has 15 residues. The CDR3, as DNA: TGCGCCAGCATCGGGACTAGCGGATCCTACAATGAGCAGTTCTTC. It yields the protein CASIGTSGSYNEQFF.

This clonotype was picked up many times. The chain links TRBV5-1 to TRBJ2-1; TRBD2 aligns across 7 bases. The V gene end was trimmed by 0 bases and the J gene end by 1 base; junction bases not matched to a gene: 4. The CDR3 runs to 16 residues. Germline CDR1 reads SGHRS; CDR2 reads YFSETQ. CDR3 region: CASSLVIGGSYNEQFF. The CDR3 DNA reads TGCGCCAGCAGCTTGGTAATCGGGGGGTCCTACAATGAGCAGTTCTTC.

This clonotype was seen only a few times. The V call is TRBV6-2 or TRBV6-3, the J call TRBJ2-5; D remains unclear. Germline-derived CDR1 and CDR2 are MNHEY and SVGEGT. V gave up 0 bases and J gave up 4 bases, with 9 bases separating them. CDR3 length: 14 residues. CDR3 loop: CASSYSGSSETQYF. CDR3 coding DNA: TGTGCCAGCAGTTACTCTGGCTCGTCAGAGACCCAGTACTTC.

Only a few counts were recorded for this clonotype. V and J are TRBV29-1 and TRBJ1-5; unclear D gene. The CDR3 has 20 amino acids. Germline loops: CDR1 SQVTM, CDR2 ANQGSEA. The CDR3 sequence: CSTFPLRGKAFGSGNQPQHF. In DNA form, the CDR3 reads TGCAGTACTTTCCCCCTCCGGGGAAAAGCTTTCGGGTCGGGCAATCAGCCCCAGCATTTT.

This sequence joins TRBV4-2 and TRBJ2-5; D possibly corresponds to TRBD1 (6 bases). The CDR3 length is 15 residues. V gave up 3 bases and J gave up 2 bases, with 13 bases separating them. CDR1 and CDR2 from the germline V gene are LGHNA and YNFKEQ. CDR3 residues: CASSQGDIRQETQYF. The CDR3 region has the DNA TGTGCCAGCAGCCAGGGGGACATTCGACAAGAGACCCAGTACTTC.